The 11 T cell receptor beta chains below were found in one sample sequenced in a study of cytomegalovirus exposure and HLA in healthy donors. Measured with immunoSEQ multiplex PCR; TCRdb has only the in-frame clones, and not every one. The sample yields some 130,000 clones, about 80% seen once. Material: PBMCs. The origin of the receptors is a man aged 30 to 39 in good health and CMV-seropositive.

The V and J genes are TRBV7-3 and TRBJ2-2; 7 bases are a match to TRBD1. The CDR3 has 18 residues. Germline CDR1 reads SGHTA; CDR2 reads FQGTGA. The junction had 11 bases not matched to a gene; V was cut back by 0 bases and J by 4 bases. In DNA, the CDR3 is TGTGCCAGCAGCTTAACGTTGGGGCAAGGGGGCCCCACCGGGGAGCTGTTTTTT. This codes for CASSLTLGQGGPTGELFF.

The rearrangement uses TRBV5-1 and TRBJ1-5, with TRBD1 matching 8 bases. CDR3 size: 14 residues. With 3 bases clipped from V and 6 bases from J, the junction kept 5 bases outside the gene matches. CDR1 and CDR2 from the germline V gene are SGHRS and YFSETQ. CDR3 DNA: TGCGCCAGCAGCTCTGGACAGGGTCTTCAGCCCCAGCATTTT. This sequence encodes CASSSGQGLQPQHF.

The V and J genes are TRBV15 and TRBJ1-4; 8 bases align to TRBD1. CDR3 length: 14 amino acids. Germline V lookup: CDR1 LNHNV, CDR2 YYDKDF (reference sequence). V lost 3 bases and J lost 10; bases outside the gene matches: 7. The CDR3 DNA reads as TGTGCCACCAGCAGTCCTTGGACAGGGTTAAAACTGTTTTTT. Protein product: CATSSPWTGLKLFF.

In nucleotides, the CDR3 is TGTGCCAGCAGCCCCCGAGGCCTAGCTGCGGGCACCGGGGAGCTGTTTTTT. Protein: CASSPRGLAAGTGELFF. This chain uses TRBV5-4 with TRBJ2-2; weak D call: TRBD2 (5 bases). The V gene's germline CDR1 is SGHNT and CDR2 YYREEE (reference sequence). This CDR3 has 17 amino acids. Trimming took off 4 bases at V and 4 bases at J, with 20 bases between the two ends.

This sequence joins TRBV27 and TRBJ2-7, with 7 bases fitting TRBD1. Germline V gene lookup returns CDR1 MNHEY and CDR2 SMNVEV (reference sequence). The CDR3 runs 15 residues. With 2 bases clipped from V and 2 bases from J, the junction kept 6 bases outside the gene matches. CDR3 residues: CASSLTSRGPYEQYF. DNA for the CDR3: TGTGCCAGCAGTTTAACCTCTAGGGGGCCCTACGAGCAGTACTTC.

This clone occurred a few times. V usage is TRBV29-1 and J usage is TRBJ2-1, with 9 bases that match TRBD1. The J segment lost 12 bases and the V segment lost 6 bases, leaving 15 bases of the junction unmatched. Per the germline V gene, CDR1 is SQVTM and CDR2 is ANQGSEA. The CDR3 covers 14 residues. The CDR3 loop is CSVSPRTGDIGQFF. Here the CDR3 DNA reads TGCAGCGTGAGCCCACGGACAGGGGATATAGGGCAGTTCTTC.

The chain recombines TRBV7-9 with TRBJ2-5; 9 nucleotides match TRBD1. J was trimmed by 5 bases and V by 3 bases; bases with no gene match: 13. The CDR3 length is 17 residues. Germline V gene data show CDR1 as SEHNR and CDR2 as FQNEAQ (reference sequence). CDR3 sequence reads: CASSFLPGQGFRETQYF. CDR3 bases: TGTGCCAGCAGCTTTTTACCGGGACAGGGATTTCGGGAGACCCAGTACTTC.

The CDR3 sequence is CASGLGGYYEQYF. The CDR3 DNA reads as TGTGCTAGTGGTTTGGGCGGATACTACGAGCAGTACTTC. The V call is TRBV12-5, the J call TRBJ2-7; unclear D gene. The germline V gene has CDR1 LGHNT and CDR2 FRNRAP. The CDR3 runs to 13 residues. V lost 1 base to trimming and J lost 3 bases, with 7 bases between them. Full variable domain (outside the CDR3, taken from reference TRBV12-5 and TRBJ2-7): DARVTQTPRHKVTEMGQEVTMRCQPILGHNTVFWYRQTMMQGLELLAYFRNRAPLDDSGMPKDRFSAEMPDATLATLKIQPSEPRDSAVYFCASGLGGYYEQYFGPGTRLTVT.

The V call is TRBV7-6, the J call TRBJ1-5, with TRBD1 identical over 9 bases. The V and J ends lost 5 bases and 5 bases, in that order; junction bases with no gene match: 7. Germline V CDR1 and CDR2: SGHVS, FNYEAQ. The CDR3 has 15 residues. The CDR3 here is CASSPQTGGDQPQHF. The CDR3 DNA reads TGTGCCAGCAGCCCACAAACAGGGGGCGATCAGCCCCAGCATTTT. The full variable domain, its missing parts supplied by reference TRBV7-6 and TRBJ1-5, is GAGVSQSPRYKVTKRGQDVALRCDPISGHVSLYWYRQALGQGPEFLTYFNYEAQQDKSGLPNDRFSAERPEGSISTLTIQRTEQRDSAMYRCASSPQTGGDQPQHFGDGTRLSIL.

This chain uses TRBV2 with TRBJ2-1; 10 positions agree with TRBD2. Germline CDR1 SNHLY, CDR2 FYNNEI. This CDR3 has 16 residues. V gave up 6 bases and J gave up 5 bases; unmatched junction bases: 10. CDR3 coding DNA: TGTGCCAGCAGACCGAGAGCGGGAGGGAGCCACAATGAGCAGTTCTTC. Translated: CASRPRAGGSHNEQFF.

The chain couples TRBV4-3 to TRBJ2-1; 11 bases match TRBD2. CDR1 LGHNA and CDR2 YSLEER come from the germline V gene. The ends lost 4 bases at V and 5 bases at J; junction bases unmatched: 1. The CDR3 is 14 amino acids. CDR3 amino acids: CASSPGLADNEQFF. As DNA, the CDR3 is TGCGCCAGCAGCCCGGGACTAGCGGACAATGAGCAGTTCTTC.